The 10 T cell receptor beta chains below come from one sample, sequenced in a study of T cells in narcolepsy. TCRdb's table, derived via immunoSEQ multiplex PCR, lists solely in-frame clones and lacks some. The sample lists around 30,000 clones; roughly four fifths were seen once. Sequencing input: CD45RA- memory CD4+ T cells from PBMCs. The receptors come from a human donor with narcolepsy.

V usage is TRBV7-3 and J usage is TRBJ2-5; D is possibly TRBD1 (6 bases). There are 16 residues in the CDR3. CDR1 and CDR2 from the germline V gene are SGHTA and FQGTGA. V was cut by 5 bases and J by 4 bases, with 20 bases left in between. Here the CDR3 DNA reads TGTGCCAGCAGCGTGACCGGGACAAAAGAGGGAGAGACCCAGTACTTC. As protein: CASSVTGTKEGETQYF.

CDR3 residues: CASSQDRIGTDTQYF. Here the CDR3 DNA reads TGTGCCAGCAGCCAAGATCGAATAGGCACAGATACGCAGTATTTT. J is TRBJ2-3 and V is TRBV14; D uncertain. This CDR3 has 15 residues. Trimming stripped 0 bases from V and 1 base from J, with 8 bases between. Germline values: CDR1 SGHDN, CDR2 FVKESK.

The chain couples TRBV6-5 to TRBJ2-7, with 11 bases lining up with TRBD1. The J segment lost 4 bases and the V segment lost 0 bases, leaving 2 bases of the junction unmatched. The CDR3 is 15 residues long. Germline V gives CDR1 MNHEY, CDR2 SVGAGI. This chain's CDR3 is CASSYSGTGGYEQYF. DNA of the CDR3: TGTGCCAGCAGTTACTCAGGGACAGGGGGTTACGAGCAGTACTTC.

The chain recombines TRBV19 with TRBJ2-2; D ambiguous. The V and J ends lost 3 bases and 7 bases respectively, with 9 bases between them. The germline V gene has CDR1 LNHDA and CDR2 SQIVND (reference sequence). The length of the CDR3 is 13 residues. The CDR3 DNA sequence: TGTGCCAGTAGTATTGGGGTAGGCGGGGAGCTGTTTTTT. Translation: CASSIGVGGELFF.

In nucleotides, the CDR3 is TGTGCCAGCAGCTTAATCCCGGGAAGCACAGATACGCAGTATTTT. Translating it yields CASSLIPGSTDTQYF. The chain recombines TRBV7-3 with TRBJ2-3, with D possibly matching TRBD2 (5 bases). CDR3 length: 15 residues. Trimming took 1 base from V and 0 from J, leaving 8 bases between them. Germline CDR1 reads SGHTA; CDR2 reads FQGTGA.

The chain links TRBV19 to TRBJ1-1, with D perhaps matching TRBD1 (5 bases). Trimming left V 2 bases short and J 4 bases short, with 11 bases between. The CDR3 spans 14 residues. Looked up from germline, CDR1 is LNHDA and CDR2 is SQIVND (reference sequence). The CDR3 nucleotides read TGTGCCAGTAGTATATCAGGGTGGAGCACTGAAGCTTTCTTT. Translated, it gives CASSISGWSTEAFF.

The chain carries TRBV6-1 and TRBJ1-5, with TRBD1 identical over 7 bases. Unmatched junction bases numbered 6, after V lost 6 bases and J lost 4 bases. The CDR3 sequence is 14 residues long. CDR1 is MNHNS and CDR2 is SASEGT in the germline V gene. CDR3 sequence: CASSAAGGNQPQHF. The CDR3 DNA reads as TGTGCCAGCAGCGCCGCAGGGGGTAATCAGCCCCAGCATTTT.

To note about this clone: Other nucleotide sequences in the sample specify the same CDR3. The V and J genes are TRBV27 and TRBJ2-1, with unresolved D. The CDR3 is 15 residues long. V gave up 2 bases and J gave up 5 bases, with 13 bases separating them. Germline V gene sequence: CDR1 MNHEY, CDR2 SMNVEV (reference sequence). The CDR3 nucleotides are TGTGCCAGCAGTTTAGAAGGGCGCCGGAACAATGAGCAGTTCTTC. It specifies CASSLEGRRNNEQFF.

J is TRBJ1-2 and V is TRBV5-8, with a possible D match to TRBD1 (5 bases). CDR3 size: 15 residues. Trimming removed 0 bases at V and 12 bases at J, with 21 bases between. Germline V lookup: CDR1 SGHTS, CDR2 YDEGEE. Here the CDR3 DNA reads TGTGCCAGCAGCTTGGCCTCAGGGCTACGTGATGCGGACACCTTC. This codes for CASSLASGLRDADTF.

In DNA form, the CDR3 reads TGTGCCAGCAGTTCCGGGACAGGGGGAGGAACAGATACGCAGTATTTT. Its translation is CASSSGTGGGTDTQYF. The V gene is TRBV7-3, the J gene TRBJ2-3, with 11 bases aligning to TRBD1. The germline CDR1 and CDR2 sequences are SGHTA and FQGTGA. V dropped 6 bases and J dropped 3; count of bases not matched to a gene: 8. This CDR3 contains 16 residues.